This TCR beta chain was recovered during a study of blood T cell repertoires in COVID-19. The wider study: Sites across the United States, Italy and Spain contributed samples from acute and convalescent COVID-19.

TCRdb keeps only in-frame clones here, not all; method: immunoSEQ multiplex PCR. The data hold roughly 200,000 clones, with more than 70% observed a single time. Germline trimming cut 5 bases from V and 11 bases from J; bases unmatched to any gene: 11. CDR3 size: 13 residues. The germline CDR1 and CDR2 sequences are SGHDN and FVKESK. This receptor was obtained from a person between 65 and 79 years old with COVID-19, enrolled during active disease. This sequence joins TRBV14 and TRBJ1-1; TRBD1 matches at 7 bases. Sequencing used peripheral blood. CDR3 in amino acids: CASSNRGSYRAFF. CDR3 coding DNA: TGTGCCAGCAGCAACAGGGGATCTTATCGGGCTTTCTTT.